A selection of T cell receptor beta chains follows, all from one sample in a study of blood T cell repertoires in COVID-19. TCRdb's copy holds only in-frame clones and misses some; the assay was immunoSEQ multiplex PCR. The table records 50,000 to 70,000 clones, about nine tenths of them present only once. The sample comprised peripheral blood. The origin of the receptors is a woman of 80 years or more with active COVID-19. Each CDR3 is given with its conserved first and last residue. Fields, in order: J gene, D gene, V gene, clone size, CDR3 length, CDR3 DNA, CDR3 protein. D genes are given only for firm matches. Size is omitted from some rows. Given values are once, few, many or a class for expanded clones.

TRBJ1-1 TRBD1 TRBV7-2 once 14 TGTGCCAGCAGCTTTCCAGGGGGAAACACTGAAGCTTTCTTT CASSFPGGNTEAFF
TRBJ2-7 TRBD2 TRBV28 . 15 TGTGCCAGCATCACAGGAGTGTCTAGCGGTTACGAGCAGTACTTC CASITGVSSGYEQYF
TRBJ2-1 TRBD1 TRBV6-4 . 13 TGTGCCAGCAGTTTAGGACAGGATGGTGAGCAGTTCTTC CASSLGQDGEQFF
TRBJ1-2 . TRBV28 . 14 TGTGCCAGCAGTTTATGGGGGGCCGACTATGGCTACACCTTC CASSLWGADYGYTF
TRBJ1-1 TRBD1 TRBV28 . 15 TGTGCCAGCAGTCTCATACAGGGGGCGGGCACTGAAGCTTTCTTT CASSLIQGAGTEAFF
TRBJ1-2 . TRBV11-2 . 14 TGTGCCAGCAGCCTAGGAGCAGGTTGGAATGGCTACACCTTC CASSLGAGWNGYTF
TRBJ2-3 . TRBV7-9 . 16 TGTGCCAGCCGACCTCGATTAGCGGAGGGCACAGATACGCAGTATTTT CASRPRLAEGTDTQYF
TRBJ2-7 TRBD2 TRBV2 . 14 TGTGCCAGCGGAGGCATAGCGGGAGCCCGTCAGCAGTACTTC CASGGIAGARQQYF
TRBJ2-1 . TRBV30 . 18 TGTGCCTGGATGGGTGAGAGAGCGGACCCGAGCTCCTACAATGAGCAGTTCTTC CAWMGERADPSSYNEQFF
TRBJ1-3 . TRBV4-1 . 17 TGCGCCAGCAGCCAAGCTGGGGGGATTTCCTCTGGAAACACCATATATTTT CASSQAGGISSGNTIYF
TRBJ2-5 . TRBV5-1 . 14 TGCGCCAGCAGCGGAAGAGGAGGCCAAGAGACCCAGTACTTC CASSGRGGQETQYF
TRBJ2-2 TRBD2 TRBV7-7 . 16 TGTGCTAGCAGCCGCGTGGCTAGCGGGAGTACCGGGGAGCTGTTTTTT CASSRVASGSTGELFF
TRBJ2-3 . TRBV5-6 . 12 TGTGCCAGCCATAAAGAGGTGGATACGCAGTATTTT CASHKEVDTQYF
TRBJ1-4 TRBD1 TRBV7-9 . 15 TGTGCCAGCAGCGCGACAGGGGGTACCGGGGAAAAACTGTTTTTT CASSATGGTGEKLFF
TRBJ1-1 TRBD1 TRBV19 . 18 TGTGCCAGTAGTATGACATTGTATTTGGGACAGAAGAACACTGAAGCTTTCTTT CASSMTLYLGQKNTEAFF
TRBJ1-5 . TRBV19 . 17 TGTGCCAGTAGTATAGGGGGAGGAGGTTTTCGCAATCAGCCCCAGCATTTT CASSIGGGGFRNQPQHF
TRBJ1-2 . TRBV5-5 few 18 TGTGCCAGCAGCTTAGGTACGGGCAGGGCTTTGCCCCACTATGGCTACACCTTC CASSLGTGRALPHYGYTF
TRBJ1-4 . TRBV6-5 . 15 TGTGCCAGCAGTCCCCCGACAGCAACTAATGAAAAACTGTTTTTT CASSPPTATNEKLFF
TRBJ2-1 . TRBV11-1 . 15 TGTGCCAGCAGCTTAGGTTCGGGGACATACAATGAGCAGTTCTTC CASSLGSGTYNEQFF
TRBJ1-6 . TRBV30 . 14 TGTGCCTGGAGTGTACGGGGGTTGGGTTCACCCCTCCACTTT CAWSVRGLGSPLHF
TRBJ1-4 . TRBV2 . 13 TGTGCCAGCAGTGGCAACAGGGATGAAAAACTGTTTTTT CASSGNRDEKLFF
TRBJ2-2 . TRBV19 . 14 TGTGCCAGTAAACTAGCCGGGAACACCGGGGAGCTGTTTTTT CASKLAGNTGELFF
TRBJ2-5 . TRBV5-4 . 17 TGTGCCAGCAGCTTGGGGGGCCACGCCGGCCACCAAGAGACCCAGTACTTC CASSLGGHAGHQETQYF
TRBJ2-7 TRBD1 TRBV28 . 17 TGTGCCAGCAGCTATACCTTGGGACAGGGACTCTTGTACGAGCAGTACTTC CASSYTLGQGLLYEQYF
TRBJ1-2 TRBD1 TRBV6-5 . 15 TGTGCCAGCAGTAGACAAGTTGGGACAGACTATGGCTACACCTTC CASSRQVGTDYGYTF
TRBJ1-1 . TRBV15 . 14 TGTGCCACCAGCAGAGAGGTCAGGGGTCCTGAAGCTTTCTTT CATSREVRGPEAFF
TRBJ1-4 . TRBV11-2 . 15 TGTGCCAGCAGCTTATTGTCTGGGAGTAATGAAAAACTGTTTTTT CASSLLSGSNEKLFF
TRBJ2-7 . TRBV12-3/TRBV12-4 . 13 TGTGCCAGCAGCCCAGTCCGGGCCTACGAGCAGTACTTC CASSPVRAYEQYF
TRBJ2-7 TRBD2 TRBV30 . 18 TGTGCCTGGGCCAGGGGATGGACTAGCGGGAGGGCCCGGTACGAGCAGTACTTC CAWARGWTSGRARYEQYF
TRBJ2-1 TRBD2 TRBV7-2 . 14 TGTGCCAGCAGCCTGGGCGGGGGGGAAAATGAGCAGTTCTTC CASSLGGGENEQFF
TRBJ2-7 TRBD2 TRBV7-9 . 15 TGTGCCAGCGCCAAGTTGGGGACTAGCGTCTACGAGCAGTACTTC CASAKLGTSVYEQYF
TRBJ1-4 TRBD1 TRBV28 . 14 TGTGCCAGCAGACCAACAGGGGTAAATGAAAAACTGTTTTTT CASRPTGVNEKLFF
TRBJ2-2 TRBD2 TRBV4-2 . 17 TGTGCCAGCAGCCAGGCCTCGACTAGCAGGGACACCGGGGAGCTGTTTTTT CASSQASTSRDTGELFF
TRBJ2-3 TRBD2 TRBV5-1 . 16 TGCGCCAGCAGCTTGGCGGATAGCGGGAGCACAGATACGCAGTATTTT CASSLADSGSTDTQYF
TRBJ2-2 TRBD2 TRBV6-2/TRBV6-3 . 18 TGTGCCAGCAGTTACTCGTTGCGGGGGGGCCGGCACGTCGGGGAGCTGTTTTTT CASSYSLRGGRHVGELFF
TRBJ2-5 . TRBV2 . 15 TGTGCCAGCAGTGAAGACGCGAGAGGCGGGGAGACCCAGTACTTC CASSEDARGGETQYF
TRBJ2-1 TRBD2 TRBV24-1 . 16 TGTGCCACCAGTGTTCTAGCGGGGGGAACTTTCAATGAGCAGTTCTTC CATSVLAGGTFNEQFF
TRBJ2-7 TRBD1 TRBV2 . 14 TGTGCCAGCAGTCTTGGGGGACAGGGGCGTGAGCAGTACTTC CASSLGGQGREQYF
TRBJ2-3 TRBD2 TRBV11-2 . 17 TGTGCCAGCAGCCGGCGACCACCTAGCGGGGGGGCAGATACGCAGTATTTT CASSRRPPSGGADTQYF
TRBJ2-2 TRBD1 TRBV11-2 . 14 TGTGCCAGCAGCCTGGACAGGGCCACCGGGGAGCTGTTTTTT CASSLDRATGELFF
TRBJ2-2 . TRBV24-1 once 13 TGTGCCACCAGTGAGAAACAGGCCAGGGAGCTGTTTTTT CATSEKQARELFF
TRBJ2-5 TRBD1 TRBV19 . 15 TGTGCCAGCTCTATCCGACAGGGGAGCGAAGAGACCCAGTACTTC CASSIRQGSEETQYF
TRBJ2-3 . TRBV2 . 13 TGTGCCAGCAGTGAAGCCCGGGAAGATACGCAGTATTTT CASSEAREDTQYF
TRBJ2-2 . TRBV7-6 . 16 TGTGCCAGCAGCGCTAGAGGCGGGGCCCTCCCCGGGGAGCTGTTTTTT CASSARGGALPGELFF
TRBJ1-5 . TRBV6-5 . 12 TGTGCCAGCTACAGGGACCATCAGCCCCAGCATTTT CASYRDHQPQHF
TRBJ1-6 TRBD1 TRBV7-2 . 15 TGTGCCAGCAGCCCAGGGACAGGACACAATTCACCCCTCCACTTT CASSPGTGHNSPLHF
TRBJ1-2 . TRBV5-1 once 13 TGCGCCAGCAACGAATTGGGGGGTCACGGCTACACCTTC CASNELGGHGYTF
TRBJ2-3 TRBD2 TRBV9 . 15 TGTGCCAGCAGTGGGACTAGCGGGGGCTCAGATACGCAGTATTTT CASSGTSGGSDTQYF
TRBJ1-4 . TRBV27 once 13 TGTGCCAGCAGACAACAGGGCTATGAAAAACTGTTTTTT CASRQQGYEKLFF
TRBJ1-2 . TRBV27 . 15 TGTGCCAGCAGTTCCCCTCGGGACTCCGCGTATGGCTACACCTTC CASSSPRDSAYGYTF